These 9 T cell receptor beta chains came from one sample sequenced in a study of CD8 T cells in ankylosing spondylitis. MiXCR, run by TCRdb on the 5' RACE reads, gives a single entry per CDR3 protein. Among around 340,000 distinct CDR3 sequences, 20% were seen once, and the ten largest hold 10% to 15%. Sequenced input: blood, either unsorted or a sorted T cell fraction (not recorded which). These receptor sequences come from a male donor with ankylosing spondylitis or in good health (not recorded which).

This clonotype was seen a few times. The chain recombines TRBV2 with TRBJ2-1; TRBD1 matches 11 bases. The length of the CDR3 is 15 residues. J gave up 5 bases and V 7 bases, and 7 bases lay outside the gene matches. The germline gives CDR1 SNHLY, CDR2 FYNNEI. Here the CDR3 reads CASIFGQGANNEQFF. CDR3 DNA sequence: TGTGCCAGCATTTTCGGACAGGGGGCTAACAATGAGCAGTTCTTC.

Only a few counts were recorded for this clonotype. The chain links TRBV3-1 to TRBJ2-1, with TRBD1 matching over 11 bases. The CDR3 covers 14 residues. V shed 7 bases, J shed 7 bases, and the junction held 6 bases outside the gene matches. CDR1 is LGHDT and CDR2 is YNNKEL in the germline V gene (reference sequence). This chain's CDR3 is CASTLRDRGNEQFF. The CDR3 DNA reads TGTGCCAGCACCCTCCGGGACAGGGGGAATGAGCAGTTCTTC.

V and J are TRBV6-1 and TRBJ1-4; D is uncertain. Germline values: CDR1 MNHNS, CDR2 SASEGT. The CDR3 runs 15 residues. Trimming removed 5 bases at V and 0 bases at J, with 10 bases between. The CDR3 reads CASSITAATNEKLFF. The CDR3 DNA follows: TGTGCCAGCAGTATCACAGCTGCAACTAATGAAAAACTGTTTTTT.

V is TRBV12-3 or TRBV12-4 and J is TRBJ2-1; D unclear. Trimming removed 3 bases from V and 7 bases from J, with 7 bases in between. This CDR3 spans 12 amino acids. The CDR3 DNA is TGTGCCAGCAGTTTTGGTCGTAATGAGCAGTTCTTC. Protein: CASSFGRNEQFF.

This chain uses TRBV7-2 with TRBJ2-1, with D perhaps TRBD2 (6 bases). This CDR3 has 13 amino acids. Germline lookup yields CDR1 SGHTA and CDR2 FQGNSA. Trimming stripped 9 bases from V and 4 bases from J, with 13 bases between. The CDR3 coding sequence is TGTGCCAGGCCGGGGAGGCTGTACAATGAGCAGTTCTTC. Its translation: CARPGRLYNEQFF.

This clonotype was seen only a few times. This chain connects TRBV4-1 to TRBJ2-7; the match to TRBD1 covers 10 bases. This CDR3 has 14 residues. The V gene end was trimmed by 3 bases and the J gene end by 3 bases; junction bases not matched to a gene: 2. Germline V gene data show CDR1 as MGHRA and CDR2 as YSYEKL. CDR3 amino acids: CASSQGQGNYEQYF. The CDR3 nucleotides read TGCGCCAGCAGCCAGGGACAGGGGAACTACGAGCAGTACTTC.

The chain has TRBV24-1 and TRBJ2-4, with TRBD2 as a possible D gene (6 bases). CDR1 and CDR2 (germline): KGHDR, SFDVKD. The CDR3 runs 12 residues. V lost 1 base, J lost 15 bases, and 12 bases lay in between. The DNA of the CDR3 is TGTGCCACCAGTGATTTTAAGGGGAGGAGGTACTTC. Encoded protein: CATSDFKGRRYF.

This CDR3 is CSARDLWDSSYNEQFF. The CDR3, as DNA: TGCAGTGCTAGAGATCTGTGGGATAGCTCCTACAATGAGCAGTTCTTC. The rearrangement uses TRBV20-1 and TRBJ2-1; no definite D call. The CDR3 contains 16 residues. Germline V gives CDR1 DFQATT, CDR2 SNEGSKA (reference sequence). V was cut by 0 bases and J by 0 bases, with 12 bases left in between.

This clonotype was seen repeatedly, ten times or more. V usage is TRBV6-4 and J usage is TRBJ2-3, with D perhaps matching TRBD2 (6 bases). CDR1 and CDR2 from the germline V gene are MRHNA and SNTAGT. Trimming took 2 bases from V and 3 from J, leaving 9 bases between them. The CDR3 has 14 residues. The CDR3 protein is CASSDGGETDTQYF. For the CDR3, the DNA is TGTGCCAGCAGTGACGGCGGGGAAACAGATACGCAGTATTTT.